The 10 T cell receptor beta chains below come from one sample, sequenced in a study of breast tumors, draining lymph nodes, adjacent tissues. The lymph nodes were axillary draining lymph nodes from breast cancer patients. TCRdb re-called the multiplex PCR reads through MiXCR, storing one row per CDR3 protein. Counted here are tens of thousands of distinct CDR3 sequences, around 29% occurring once; the ten biggest clones make up 8.1%. Sequenced material: axillary lymph node tissue. Receptor source: a female donor with breast cancer. Some clones in this sample may be carry-over from other donors' samples.

This clonotype was observed at least ten times. A much larger clone differs from this one at a single base, so this may be a read error. The chain combines TRBV29-1 with TRBJ2-3, with D hard to call. V was shortened by 4 bases and J by 4 bases, with 12 bases between the two germline ends. The length of the CDR3 is 13 residues. CDR1 SQVTM and CDR2 ANQGSEA come from the germline V gene. CDR3 sequence: CSVAARVADTQYF. CDR3 nucleotides: TGCAGCGTTGCCGCGAGAGTAGCAGATACGCAGTATTTT.

This clonotype was seen a single time. The V and J genes are TRBV19 and TRBJ1-5; D call uncertain. The CDR3 extends over 13 amino acids. The V end lost 3 bases, the J end lost 11 bases, and 14 bases lay between the germline ends. Germline CDR1 reads LNHDA; CDR2 reads SQIVND (reference sequence). The CDR3 reads CASSIGSQETQHF. CDR3 coding DNA: TGTGCCAGTAGTATCGGCAGCCAAGAGACCCAGCATTTT.

This clonotype was counted between two and nine times. The J gene is TRBJ1-5, the V gene TRBV2, with 7 nucleotides matching TRBD1. This CDR3 has 16 residues. The trim removed 1 base at V and 4 bases at J, leaving 7 bases unmatched. CDR1 is SNHLY and CDR2 is FYNNEI in the germline V gene. CDR3 DNA: TGTGCCAGCAGTGAAGATCCTGGGACAGCAAATCAGCCCCAGCATTTT. Amino acids: CASSEDPGTANQPQHF.

The chain links TRBV5-1 to TRBJ2-3; 9 nucleotides agree with TRBD2. Germline V CDR1 and CDR2: SGHRS, YFSETQ. J lost 4 bases, V lost 5 bases, and 5 bases had no gene match. The CDR3 is 14 amino acids. The DNA for the CDR3 is TGCGCCAGCAGTCTTAGCGGGGGCTCAGATACGCAGTATTTT. Encoded protein: CASSLSGGSDTQYF.

In its sample, this clonotype was seen many times. The genes are TRBV27 and TRBJ2-7; maybe TRBD1 (6 bases). CDR3 length equals 13 residues. V lost 4 bases and J 6 bases, leaving 13 bases between the germline ends. CDR1 and CDR2 (germline): MNHEY, SMNVEV (reference sequence). The CDR3 sequence is CASSWGPVAEQYF. The CDR3 DNA reads as TGTGCCAGCAGTTGGGGGCCCGTGGCCGAGCAGTACTTC.

This clonotype has at least ten counts. The chain joins TRBV7-2 to TRBJ2-5; no firm D call. The germline V gene has CDR1 SGHTA and CDR2 FQGNSA. V was pared by 4 bases and J by 5 bases, with 11 bases between. The CDR3 runs 13 residues. CDR3 in amino acids: CASSSTPDETQYF. The DNA of the CDR3 is TGTGCCAGCAGCTCGACCCCAGATGAGACCCAGTACTTC.

This clonotype came up once. The rearrangement joins TRBV7-9 to TRBJ2-3, with 10 bases fitting TRBD2. The CDR3 spans 14 residues. Trimming at V came to 5 bases and at J to 8 bases, leaving 7 bases not matched to a gene. Germline values: CDR1 SEHNR, CDR2 FQNEAQ (reference sequence). The CDR3 spells CASSLRLAGGTQYF. The CDR3 bases are TGTGCCAGCAGCCTAAGACTAGCGGGCGGTACGCAGTATTTT. The whole variable domain, filled in from reference TRBV7-9 and TRBJ2-3, reads DTGVSQNPRHKITKRGQNVTFRCDPISEHNRLYWYRQTLGQGPEFLTYFQNEAQLEKSRLLSDRFSAERPKGSFSTLEIQRTEQGDSAMYLCASSLRLAGGTQYFGPGTRLTVL.

The sample holds many counts of this clonotype. With a much larger clone just one base away, this may be a read error. The final CDR3 position lacks the conserved phenylalanine or tryptophan, pointing to a likely read error. The chain is built from TRBV9 and TRBJ2-1, with a tentative D call TRBD1 (5 bases). The germline gives CDR1 SGDLS, CDR2 YYNGEE. V was clipped by 1 base and J by 8 bases, with 10 bases between them. CDR3 length: 13 amino acids. The CDR3 nucleotides are TGTGCCAGCAGCGTAAAGGGGTTCGATGAGCAGTTCTCC. It translates to CASSVKGFDEQFS.

Points on this clonotype: A much larger clone sits a single nucleotide away, making a read error possible. This chain links TRBV20-1 with TRBJ2-3; TRBD2 matches at 9 bases. There are 19 residues in the CDR3. Looked up from germline, CDR1 is DFQATT and CDR2 is SNEGSKA (reference sequence). V trimming: 3 bases; J trimming: 1 base; junction bases outside the gene matches: 17. Written as DNA, the CDR3 is TGCAGTGCTAGTAAAGGCCTAGCGGGAACTTGGGGGGGCACAGATACGCAGTATTTT. It specifies CSASKGLAGTWGGTDTQYF.

This clonotype was detected many times. The chain carries TRBV29-1 and TRBJ2-1, with D hard to call. With 6 bases removed from V and 0 bases from J, the gap between germline ends came to 6 bases. Per the germline V gene, CDR1 is SQVTM and CDR2 is ANQGSEA. There are 12 residues in the CDR3. The CDR3 reads CSVPPSYNEQFF. CDR3 bases: TGCAGCGTGCCCCCCTCCTACAATGAGCAGTTCTTC.